This entry is about one T cell receptor beta chain. This sample is part of a study of T cell clones after liver transplantation. This CDR3 region has 16 residues. Germline CDR1 is SNHLY and CDR2 is FYNNEI. Trimming at V came to 5 bases and at J to 1 base, leaving 8 bases not matched to a gene. Measured with immunoSEQ multiplex PCR; TCRdb has only the in-frame clones, and not every one. The profile shows some 20,000 clones, 75% to 85% of them singletons. The specimen was CD8+ T cells from blood, collected around 50 months after liver transplant. The clonotype originates from a human patient who received a liver transplant. The graft donor may have contributed some T cells. The chain employs TRBV2 and TRBJ1-5; 7 positions match TRBD1. CDR3 DNA: TGTGCCAGCAGTAACACCGGGACAGTAAGCAATCAGCCCCAGCATTTT. Its protein is CASSNTGTVSNQPQHF. Using reference TRBV2 and TRBJ1-5 for the parts outside the CDR3, the full variable domain is EPEVTQTPSHQVTQMGQEVILRCVPISNHLYFYWYRQILGQKVEFLVSFYNNEISEKSEIFDDQFSVERPDGSNFTLKIRSTKLEDSAMYFCASSNTGTVSNQPQHFGDGTRLSIL.